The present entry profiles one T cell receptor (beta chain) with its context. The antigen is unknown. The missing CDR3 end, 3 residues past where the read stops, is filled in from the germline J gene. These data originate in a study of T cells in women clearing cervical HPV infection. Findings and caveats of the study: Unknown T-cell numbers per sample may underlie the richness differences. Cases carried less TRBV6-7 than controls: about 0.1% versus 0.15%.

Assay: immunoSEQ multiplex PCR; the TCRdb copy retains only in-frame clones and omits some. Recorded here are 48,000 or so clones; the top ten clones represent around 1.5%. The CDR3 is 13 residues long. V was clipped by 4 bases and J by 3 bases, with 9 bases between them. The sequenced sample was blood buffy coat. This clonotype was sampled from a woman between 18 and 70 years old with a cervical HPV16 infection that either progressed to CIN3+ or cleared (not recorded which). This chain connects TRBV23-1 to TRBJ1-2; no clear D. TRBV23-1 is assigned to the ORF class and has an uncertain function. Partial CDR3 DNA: TGCGCCAGCAGTCTTGGCGGAGACTATGGC. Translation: CASSLGGDYG. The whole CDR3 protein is CASSLGGDYGYTF.